This entry concerns a single T cell receptor (beta chain). Every donor contributed approximately 10 milliliters of peripheral blood by blood draw. Total RNA extraction produced at least 5 micrograms (per sample) for the study. This sample was taken from a study of blood T cells in healthy people across ages. A sample-barcoded 5' primer and a J-beta primer mix were used in a second PCR of roughly 7 to 11 cycles. TCRdb ran MiXCR on the 5' RACE reads and lists one entry per CDR3 protein. The table has some 1.5 million distinct CDR3 sequences, approximately 42% seen once; the top ten hold 4%. This CDR3 is 15 amino acids long. With V trimmed by 2 bases and J by 3 bases, 6 bases remained unmatched. Germline lookup yields CDR1 SEHNR and CDR2 FQNEAQ (reference sequence).

The sequencing sample was made of blood. The genes are TRBV7-9 and TRBJ2-7, with 8 positions matching TRBD1. The TCR was taken from a woman younger than 30 in good health. This chain's CDR3 is CASSLRTGNNYEQYF. CDR3 DNA: TGTGCCAGCAGCTTAAGGACAGGGAACAACTACGAGCAGTACTTC.